Included here is one T cell receptor beta chain sequence, with context. No antigen is known for it. This sample stems from a study of T cell repertoires in cytomegalovirus infection. TCRdb re-called the reads with MiXCR, one entry per CDR3 protein. The table lists about 350,000 distinct CDR3 sequences, approximately 35% of them singletons. Germline trimming cut 2 bases from V and 0 bases from J; bases unmatched to any gene: 6. The CDR3 contains 18 residues. CDR1 and CDR2 from the germline V gene are SGHAT and FQDESV (reference sequence). The source of this sequence is a human donor in good health (CMV status not recorded). Some clones in this sample may be carry-over from other donors' samples. V is TRBV11-1 and J is TRBJ2-1, with 11 bases lining up with TRBD2. The material sequenced was cultured PBMCs, taken from culture after CMV antigen stimulation. The DNA for the CDR3 is TGTGCCAGCAGCTTAAGGGCCCTAGCGGGAGGCTCCTACAATGAGCAGTTCTTC. The encoded protein is CASSLRALAGGSYNEQFF.